This TCR beta chain stems from a study of cytomegalovirus exposure and HLA in healthy donors. This clone showed up just once. Its antigen is unidentified. Study results and limitations: One variant, a missense change in DCLRE1C, was linked in a later analysis to TCR beta V- and J-gene trimming. Presence/absence comparisons presumed near-even sequencing depth among donors.

In the PCR, 60 Vbeta and 13 Jbeta primers were used. Repertoires were generated with immunoSEQ multiplex PCR, while TCRdb's copy carries only in-frame clones and drops some. The sample lists 180,000 or so clones; 70% to 80% were seen once. The CDR3 length is 16 residues. V dropped 1 base and J dropped 5 bases, with 18 bases sitting between them. Per the germline V gene, CDR1 is SGHDT and CDR2 is YYEEEE. The TCR originated in a man aged 18 to 29 in good health and CMV-seronegative. The chain combines TRBV5-6 with TRBJ1-2; the D is unclear. Material for sequencing was PBMCs. The CDR3 loop is CASSLWAASYSYGYTF. CDR3 coding DNA: TGTGCCAGCAGCTTGTGGGCAGCCTCATACTCGTATGGCTACACCTTC.